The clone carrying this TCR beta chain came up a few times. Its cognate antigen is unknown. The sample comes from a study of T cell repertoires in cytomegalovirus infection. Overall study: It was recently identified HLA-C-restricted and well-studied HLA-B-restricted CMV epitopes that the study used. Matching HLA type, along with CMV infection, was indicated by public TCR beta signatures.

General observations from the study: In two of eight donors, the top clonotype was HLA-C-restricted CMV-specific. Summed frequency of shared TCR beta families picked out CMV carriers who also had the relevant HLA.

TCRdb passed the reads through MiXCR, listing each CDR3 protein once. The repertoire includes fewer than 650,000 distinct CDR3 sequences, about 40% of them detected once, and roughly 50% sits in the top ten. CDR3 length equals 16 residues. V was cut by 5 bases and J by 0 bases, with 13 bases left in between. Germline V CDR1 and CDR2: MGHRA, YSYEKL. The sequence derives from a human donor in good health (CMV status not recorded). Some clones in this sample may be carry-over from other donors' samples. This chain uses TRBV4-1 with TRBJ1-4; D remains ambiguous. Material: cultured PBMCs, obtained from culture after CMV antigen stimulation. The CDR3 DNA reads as TGCGCCAGCAGCACCCGATTGGGGACAACTAATGAAAAACTGTTTTTT. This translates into CASSTRLGTTNEKLFF.